This T cell receptor (beta chain) was profiled in a study of vaccination and CD4 T cells after COVID-19. Study-level background: Samples were taken after vaccination, a median of approximately 73 days after dose two, with a range of 14 to 241.

Cultured CD4+ T-cell DNA underwent Oncomine TCR Beta short-read sequencing. One entry per CDR3 protein results from TCRdb running MiXCR on the PCR reads. The sample records some 15,000 distinct CDR3 sequences, under 25% being singletons. General study points: Convalescent patients showed a median around 90% of reactive clones that were seen only post-vaccination.

The V gene's germline CDR1 is SEHNR and CDR2 FQNEAQ (reference sequence). The CDR3 length is 15 residues. Trimming left V 7 bases short and J 0 bases short, with 13 bases between. In this sample, this clonotype turned up a few times. The antigen remains unidentified. Treatment noted: approximately 9-day PBMC culture with coronavirus spike peptide pools or control peptides (ViraFEST assay). IL-2 at roughly 9.6 IU/ml and peptide pools at about 9.5 ug/ml were added to PBMCs cultured at roughly 2.1 million per well. This chain links TRBV7-9 with TRBJ1-3; D gene unclear. The sequence came from a human donor with COVID-19. The source material was cultured CD4+ T cells from blood. CDR3 in amino acids: CASTPAGFSGNTIYF. The CDR3 DNA follows: TGTGCCAGCACCCCAGCAGGATTCTCTGGAAACACCATATATTTT.